The rows below give T cell receptor beta chains drawn from one sample of a study of metastatic and nonmetastatic thyroid tumors. TCRdb reprocessed the PCR reads via MiXCR. The sample carries 80,000 to 85,000 clones, approximately 12% recorded once. Sequenced input: tumor tissue. The receptors derive from a female donor with papillary thyroid cancer or a benign thyroid nodule (not recorded which). Some clones in this sample may be carry-over from other donors' samples. CDR3s include the opening cysteine and the closing phenylalanine or tryptophan. Fields, in order: J gene, D gene, V gene, clone size, CDR3 DNA, CDR3 protein. The D gene is left open where the match is weak. Only some rows state a clone size, as once, few, many or a class for expanded clones.

J gene: TRBJ1-1; D gene: -; V gene: TRBV29-1; clone size: many; CDR3 DNA: TGCAGCGTCGCCCGCCTAGGTTTGGGGAACACTGAAGCTTTCTTT; CDR3 protein: CSVARLGLGNTEAFF
J gene: TRBJ1-2; D gene: TRBD1; V gene: TRBV3-1; clone size: few; CDR3 DNA: TGTGCCGGCAGCATACGACAGGGGGTTAACTATGGCTACACCTTC; CDR3 protein: CAGSIRQGVNYGYTF
J gene: TRBJ1-2; D gene: -; V gene: TRBV29-1; clone size: few; CDR3 DNA: TGCAGCGTAGTACAGACAAACTATGGCTACACCTTC; CDR3 protein: CSVVQTNYGYTF
J gene: TRBJ2-1; D gene: TRBD2; V gene: TRBV7-9; clone size: many; CDR3 DNA: TGTGCCAGCAGAGGCGGACTAGCGTTTCGCAATGAGCAGTTCTTC; CDR3 protein: CASRGGLAFRNEQFF
J gene: TRBJ2-3; D gene: -; V gene: TRBV27; clone size: many; CDR3 DNA: TGTGCCAGCAATTTATCTGTAGGGAGGCAGTATTTT; CDR3 protein: CASNLSVGRQYF
J gene: TRBJ1-2; D gene: -; V gene: TRBV11-2; clone size: -; CDR3 DNA: TGTGCCAGCAGCCCCCGAGCTGACACCTTC; CDR3 protein: CASSPRADTF
J gene: TRBJ2-3; D gene: TRBD2; V gene: TRBV6-1; clone size: many; CDR3 DNA: TGTGCCAGCAGCCCCGGACTAGCCACAGATACGCAGTATTTT; CDR3 protein: CASSPGLATDTQYF
J gene: TRBJ1-1; D gene: -; V gene: TRBV20-1; clone size: many; CDR3 DNA: TGCAGTGCTAACCGGGGATGGGGTGAAGCTTTCTTT; CDR3 protein: CSANRGWGEAFF
J gene: TRBJ2-1; D gene: -; V gene: TRBV6-1; clone size: -; CDR3 DNA: TGTGCCAGCAGGGCGCTATCAGGATGTGATCAGTTCTTC; CDR3 protein: CASRALSGCDQFF
J gene: TRBJ2-1; D gene: -; V gene: TRBV19; clone size: many; CDR3 DNA: TGTGCCAGTAGTATAGCTCGTCCGGCCGCTCCCTACAATGAGCAGTTCTTC; CDR3 protein: CASSIARPAAPYNEQFF
J gene: TRBJ2-1; D gene: -; V gene: TRBV20-1; clone size: many; CDR3 DNA: TGCAGTGCTAGAGATCGGGGGGCCGTGGGTGAGCAGTTCTTC; CDR3 protein: CSARDRGAVGEQFF
J gene: TRBJ2-1; D gene: TRBD2; V gene: TRBV19; clone size: many; CDR3 DNA: TGTGCCAGTAGTCGACTAGCGCCTAATGAGCAGTTCTTC; CDR3 protein: CASSRLAPNEQFF
J gene: TRBJ2-7; D gene: -; V gene: TRBV5-5; clone size: many; CDR3 DNA: TGTGCCAGCAGCTTCACGGGGAACGAGCAGTACTTC; CDR3 protein: CASSFTGNEQYF
J gene: TRBJ2-7; D gene: -; V gene: TRBV7-2; clone size: many; CDR3 DNA: TGTGCCAGCAGCGAAGGGGCCGGGGCAACATACGAGCAGTACTTC; CDR3 protein: CASSEGAGATYEQYF
J gene: TRBJ1-1; D gene: -; V gene: TRBV4-1; clone size: many; CDR3 DNA: TGCGCCAGCAGCCCGGTCGGCATCATGGGCACTGAAGCTTTCTTT; CDR3 protein: CASSPVGIMGTEAFF
J gene: TRBJ1-3; D gene: -; V gene: TRBV28; clone size: many; CDR3 DNA: TGTGCCAGCAGTTCACAGGGAAACACCATATATTTT; CDR3 protein: CASSSQGNTIYF
J gene: TRBJ2-7; D gene: -; V gene: TRBV15; clone size: many; CDR3 DNA: TGTGCCACCAGCAGAGATACAGATACCTACGAGCAGTACTTC; CDR3 protein: CATSRDTDTYEQYF
J gene: TRBJ1-4; D gene: TRBD1; V gene: TRBV28; clone size: many; CDR3 DNA: TGTGCCAGCAGTTTCATCAGGGGGCAGGGGGAAAAACTGTTTTTT; CDR3 protein: CASSFIRGQGEKLFF
J gene: TRBJ2-1; D gene: -; V gene: TRBV5-1; clone size: -; CDR3 DNA: TGCGCCAGCAGTAACGATTGGGATGATCAGTTCTTC; CDR3 protein: CASSNDWDDQFF
J gene: TRBJ2-7; D gene: -; V gene: TRBV11-2; clone size: -; CDR3 DNA: TGTGCAAGCAGCGAATCCACAGGACGAAGCTCCTACGAGCAGTACTTC; CDR3 protein: CASSESTGRSSYEQYF
J gene: TRBJ1-5; D gene: -; V gene: TRBV5-5; clone size: many; CDR3 DNA: TGTGCCAGCAGCTTGGGCCCCTGGGTCTATAGCAATCAGCCCCAGCATTTT; CDR3 protein: CASSLGPWVYSNQPQHF
J gene: TRBJ1-2; D gene: -; V gene: TRBV4-2; clone size: many; CDR3 DNA: TGTGCCAGCAGCCAAGATGGGCAGGGAATCGATGGCTACACCTTC; CDR3 protein: CASSQDGQGIDGYTF
J gene: TRBJ1-4; D gene: TRBD1; V gene: TRBV5-1; clone size: -; CDR3 DNA: TGCGCCAGCAGCTTGGGGAGACAGGGGACGACGGAGAAACTGTTTTTT; CDR3 protein: CASSLGRQGTTEKLFF
J gene: TRBJ2-5; D gene: -; V gene: TRBV20-1; clone size: many; CDR3 DNA: TGCAGTGGGCAATCCAGCTTACAAGAGACCCAGTACTTC; CDR3 protein: CSGQSSLQETQYF
J gene: TRBJ2-2; D gene: -; V gene: TRBV20-1; clone size: many; CDR3 DNA: TGCAGTGCTAGTAGGCGGGATCGAAATACCGGGGAGCTGTTTTTT; CDR3 protein: CSASRRDRNTGELFF
J gene: TRBJ2-2; D gene: TRBD2; V gene: TRBV20-1; clone size: many; CDR3 DNA: TGCAGTGCTAGAGTTGTGACTAGCGGGAGAAACACCGGGGAGCTGTTTTTT; CDR3 protein: CSARVVTSGRNTGELFF
J gene: TRBJ2-1; D gene: TRBD2; V gene: TRBV6-5; clone size: -; CDR3 DNA: TGTGCCAGCAGGACCACACAGCGGGAGTGCCCGTCCTACAATGATCAGTTCTTC; CDR3 protein: CASRTTQRECPSYNDQFF
J gene: TRBJ1-2; D gene: -; V gene: TRBV2; clone size: many; CDR3 DNA: TGTGCCAGACGCCAGCCGGCCGGGGCGTATGGCTACACCTTC; CDR3 protein: CARRQPAGAYGYTF
J gene: TRBJ2-3; D gene: TRBD2; V gene: TRBV12-3/TRBV12-4; clone size: many; CDR3 DNA: TGTGCCAGCGGACGCGAGACGGGAGGGTTCACAGATACGCAGTATTTT; CDR3 protein: CASGRETGGFTDTQYF
J gene: TRBJ2-3; D gene: TRBD2; V gene: TRBV9; clone size: many; CDR3 DNA: TGTGCCAGCGGGGGGGAGGTGACAGATACGCAGTATTTT; CDR3 protein: CASGGEVTDTQYF
J gene: TRBJ2-2; D gene: TRBD2; V gene: TRBV4-1; clone size: -; CDR3 DNA: TGCGCCAGCAGCCAAGAAAGCGGGATAGTCGGGGAGCTGTTTTTT; CDR3 protein: CASSQESGIVGELFF
J gene: TRBJ2-5; D gene: TRBD2; V gene: TRBV20-1; clone size: many; CDR3 DNA: TGCAGTGCTTGGCGGGAGGGAGGGGAGACCCAGTACTTC; CDR3 protein: CSAWREGGETQYF
J gene: TRBJ2-7; D gene: -; V gene: TRBV19; clone size: many; CDR3 DNA: TGTGCCAGTAGTATGGGGGTACGGAACTACGAGCAGTACTTC; CDR3 protein: CASSMGVRNYEQYF
J gene: TRBJ2-1; D gene: -; V gene: TRBV10-3; clone size: many; CDR3 DNA: TGTGCCATCAGTGTTGGGGTCCACAATGAGCAGTTCTTC; CDR3 protein: CAISVGVHNEQFF
J gene: TRBJ2-5; D gene: -; V gene: TRBV19; clone size: many; CDR3 DNA: TGTGCCAGTAGTCTTCCGGGTGGAGAGACCCAGTACTTC; CDR3 protein: CASSLPGGETQYF
J gene: TRBJ1-2; D gene: -; V gene: TRBV3-1; clone size: many; CDR3 DNA: TGTGCCAGCAGCCAAGTGGCAGGGAGCAGCTATGGCTACACCTTC; CDR3 protein: CASSQVAGSSYGYTF
J gene: TRBJ2-7; D gene: -; V gene: TRBV11-3; clone size: many; CDR3 DNA: TGTGCCAGCAGCTTGGGGGGACAGATGATTTACGAGCAGTACTTC; CDR3 protein: CASSLGGQMIYEQYF
J gene: TRBJ2-7; D gene: -; V gene: TRBV30; clone size: many; CDR3 DNA: TGTGCCTGGGCCTCGGCGGGGGCCCTGGAGCAGTACTTC; CDR3 protein: CAWASAGALEQYF
J gene: TRBJ2-1; D gene: TRBD1; V gene: TRBV11-2; clone size: -; CDR3 DNA: TGTGCCAGCAGCACTTGGACAGGCCTAAATTACAATGAGCAGTTCTTC; CDR3 protein: CASSTWTGLNYNEQFF